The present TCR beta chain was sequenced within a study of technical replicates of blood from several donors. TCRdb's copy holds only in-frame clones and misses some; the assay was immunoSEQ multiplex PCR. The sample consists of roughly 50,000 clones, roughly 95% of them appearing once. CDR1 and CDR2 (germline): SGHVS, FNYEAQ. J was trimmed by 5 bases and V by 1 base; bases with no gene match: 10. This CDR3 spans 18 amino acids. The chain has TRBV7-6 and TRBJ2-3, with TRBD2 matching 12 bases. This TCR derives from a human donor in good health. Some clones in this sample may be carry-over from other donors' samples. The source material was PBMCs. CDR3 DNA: TGTGCCAGCAGCTTAGGCGGAACCACTAGCGGGAGGAAAGATACGCAGTATTTT. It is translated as CASSLGGTTSGRKDTQYF.